Described below is a single TCR beta chain sequence and its context. Antigen: not known. Germline assignment: CDR1 SGHDT and CDR2 YYEEEE. Between the trimmed V and J ends, which lost 0 bases and 8 bases, there was a span of 14 bases. The CDR3 loop spans 15 amino acids. TCRdb's table, derived via immunoSEQ multiplex PCR, lists solely in-frame clones and lacks some. Of 25,000 to 30,000 clones detected, 93% appear once; the ten largest clones hold over 8%. The sample belongs to a study of T cell responses to AZD1222 COVID-19 vaccine. Study-level results: A mostly white British donor set with more females was recruited, and clonal diversity was possibly underestimated. The repertoires were collected only after the peak T cell response.

The TCR was taken from an adult in good health. The specimen was peripheral blood, collected on day 0 of AZD1222 vaccination. This chain connects TRBV5-6 to TRBJ1-4, with D unclear. The CDR3 DNA reads TGTGCCAGCAGCTTGGACAGCCCGGCGGGAGAAAAACTGTTTTTT. Translating it yields CASSLDSPAGEKLFF.